The rows below give T cell receptor beta chains drawn from one sample of a study of T and B cells in COVID-19 patients. Using its own MiXCR run on the multiplex PCR reads, TCRdb lists one record per CDR3 protein. This table has some 15,000 distinct CDR3 sequences, around 30% appearing once. The specimen was blood. These receptors originate from a human donor who had recovered from COVID-19. The CDR3 runs from the conserved cysteine through the conserved F or W. The D gene is left open where the match is weak. The size field is filled for only some rows; it gives once, few, many or a size class.

V gene	J gene	D gene	clone size	CDR3 DNA	CDR3 protein
TRBV6-2/TRBV6-3	TRBJ1-1	TRBD1	-	TGTGCCAGCAGCTACACAGGGGGCGCGCCTTTCTTT	CASSYTGGAPFF
TRBV6-2/TRBV6-3	TRBJ2-1	-	-	TGTGCCAGCAGTTACTTAAGGGGCGGGGGCTCCCACAATGAGCAGTTCTTC	CASSYLRGGGSHNEQFF
TRBV18	TRBJ1-6	-	few	TGTGCCAGCTCACCACGGAAGCCAGAGGATTCACCCCTCCACTTT	CASSPRKPEDSPLHF
TRBV5-6	TRBJ2-7	-	few	TGTGCCAGCAGCCTACTTCGTCCCTACGAGCAGTACTTC	CASSLLRPYEQYF
TRBV5-1	TRBJ1-4	TRBD1	-	TGCGCCAGCAGCTTGGGGCCGGGACAGGGGTATGAAAAACTGTTTTTT	CASSLGPGQGYEKLFF
TRBV6-5	TRBJ1-1	TRBD1	-	TGTGCCAGCAGTTGGGACAGGGGAACTTTCTTT	CASSWDRGTFF
TRBV6-5	TRBJ1-2	TRBD1	many	TGTGCCAGCAGGAACCCCTCGGGACAGGGTGGCTACACCTTC	CASRNPSGQGGYTF
TRBV5-1	TRBJ1-4	-	-	TGCGCCAGCAGCATACAAACCTCAGGGTGGGCCCGAGAAAAACTGTTTTTT	CASSIQTSGWAREKLFF
TRBV12-3/TRBV12-4	TRBJ2-1	-	medium-sized	TGTGCCAGCAGTTTCCCATCTCTCGGGGGAGGTGGTCCCAATGAGCAGTTCTTC	CASSFPSLGGGGPNEQFF
TRBV29-1	TRBJ2-5	TRBD1	medium-sized	TGCAGCTCGACAGGGGGTTTAGAGACCCAGTACTTC	CSSTGGLETQYF
TRBV6-5	TRBJ2-7	-	few	TGTGCCAGCAGTACCACGGTAGCGGACGAGCAGTACTTC	CASSTTVADEQYF
TRBV27	TRBJ1-5	TRBD1	-	TGTGCCAGCAGACCGGGACAGGGGTGGAATCAGCCCCAGCATTTT	CASRPGQGWNQPQHF
TRBV19	TRBJ2-7	-	medium-sized	TGTGCCAGTAGTACGGGATCTGGCTACGAGCAGTACTTC	CASSTGSGYEQYF
TRBV19	TRBJ2-7	-	medium-sized	TGTGCCAGTCGGGACAAACTCTACGAGCAGTACTTC	CASRDKLYEQYF
TRBV13	TRBJ2-7	TRBD1	many	TGTGCCAGCAGCTTAACAGGGGGCCCATCCTCCTACGAGCAGTACTTC	CASSLTGGPSSYEQYF
TRBV19	TRBJ2-3	-	medium-sized	TGTGCCAGTAGGCCAAGGGGGATAGGTACAGATACGCAGTATTTT	CASRPRGIGTDTQYF
TRBV19	TRBJ1-4	-	medium-sized	TGTGCCAGTGGAGGGGAAAAACTGTTTTTT	CASGGEKLFF
TRBV11-1	TRBJ2-2	TRBD1	medium-sized	TGTGCCAGCAGCTCTAACCCCGGGACAGGGGCCGGGGAGCTGTTTTTT	CASSSNPGTGAGELFF
TRBV19	TRBJ1-1	-	few	TGTGCCAGTAGTATGGGTATGAACACTGAAGCTTTCTTT	CASSMGMNTEAFF
TRBV5-8	TRBJ2-3	-	once	TGTGCCAGCAGCTTGGGATTAGCAAGAGATACGCAGTATTTT	CASSLGLARDTQYF
TRBV11-3	TRBJ1-2	TRBD1	few	TGTGCCAGCAGCCCAAGGGACAGACTCTATGGCTACACCTTC	CASSPRDRLYGYTF
TRBV28	TRBJ2-3	-	-	TGTGCCAGCAGTTTATTGCGCTTGCGGGCAGATACGCAGTATTTT	CASSLLRLRADTQYF
TRBV6-2/TRBV6-3	TRBJ1-2	-	-	TGTGCCAGCAGTCTTGGCCCCCAAAGGGGCTACACCTTC	CASSLGPQRGYTF
TRBV6-2/TRBV6-3	TRBJ2-7	-	few	TGTGCCAGCAGTTATTGGGGGAGCTACGAGCAGTACTTC	CASSYWGSYEQYF
TRBV7-2	TRBJ1-4	-	-	TGTGCCAGCAGCTTGCAGGGTGTTAGAGAAAAACTGTTTTTT	CASSLQGVREKLFF
TRBV19	TRBJ1-5	-	few	TGTGCCAGTAAGGGGGGGTCAGGTCAGCCCCAGCATTTT	CASKGGSGQPQHF
TRBV12-3/TRBV12-4	TRBJ2-5	-	-	TGTGCCAGCAGTTTGTACCAAGAGACCCAGTACTTC	CASSLYQETQYF
TRBV19	TRBJ2-5	TRBD1	medium-sized	TGTGCCAGTAGTTCACAGGGGGCAGAGACCCAGTACTTC	CASSSQGAETQYF
TRBV13	TRBJ1-2	-	-	TGTGCCAGCAGCGGGGGGGAAACTTATGGCTACACCTTC	CASSGGETYGYTF
TRBV19	TRBJ2-7	-	medium-sized	TGTGCCAGTAGTATATTACACGGCTCCTACGAGCAGTACTTC	CASSILHGSYEQYF
TRBV11-3	TRBJ2-1	TRBD1	-	TGTGCCAGCAGGGGACAGGGGGTATGGAATGAGCAGTTCTTC	CASRGQGVWNEQFF
TRBV6-5	TRBJ1-2	TRBD1	many	TGTGCCACCCTAATTCCGGGACAGGGGCACTATGGCTACACCTTC	CATLIPGQGHYGYTF
TRBV29-1	TRBJ2-3	-	medium-sized	TGCAGCGTTGGTGTCCGAACCGGGCGAGGCACAGATACGCAGTATTTT	CSVGVRTGRGTDTQYF
TRBV5-4	TRBJ2-7	-	-	TGTGCCAGCAGCTTGGATCCGGGAGCCTACGAGCAGTACTTC	CASSLDPGAYEQYF
TRBV6-5	TRBJ2-2	TRBD2	-	TGTGCCAGCAGTTACTCGGGGGGGACCGGGGAGCTGTTTTTT	CASSYSGGTGELFF
TRBV6-5	TRBJ2-7	TRBD1	-	TGTGCCAGCAGTTACTCGACCGGGACAGGGAGCAACGAGCAGTACTTC	CASSYSTGTGSNEQYF